The rows below give T cell receptor beta chains drawn from one sample of a study of shared clonotypes between healthy human individuals. Data came from immunoSEQ multiplex PCR; TCRdb stores just in-frame clones and leaves some out. In the table there are millions of clones, approximately 94% of which are singletons. The sequenced sample consisted of naive CD8+ T cells from PBMCs. The source of these receptors is a man between 18 and 29 years old in good health. Some clones in this sample may be carry-over from other donors' samples. CDR3s include the opening cysteine and the closing phenylalanine or tryptophan. A D gene is named only where the DNA matches it firmly. Expanded clones are given a class, and other clones once, few, many or no size at all.

clone size | D gene | J gene | V gene | CDR3 DNA | CDR3 protein
once | NA | TRBJ2-3 | TRBV27 | TGTGCCAGCAGTTTAACCCAGGGACTCTCCTATACGCAGTATTTT | CASSLTQGLSYTQYF
NA | TRBD2 | TRBJ2-1 | TRBV28 | TGTGCCAGCAGTTCTAGACTAGCGGGAGGGCCTTACAATGAGCAGTTCTTC | CASSSRLAGGPYNEQFF
NA | NA | TRBJ2-1 | TRBV7-9 | TGTGCCAGCAGCTCTCCGGGACGAAGCTACAATGAGCAGTTCTTC | CASSSPGRSYNEQFF
NA | TRBD1 | TRBJ2-2 | TRBV19 | TGTGCCATTCGAACAGTCCCGGGACAGGGACCCGGGGAGCTGTTTTTT | CAIRTVPGQGPGELFF
NA | TRBD2 | TRBJ2-5 | TRBV7-2 | TGTGCCAGCAGCTTAGGATCGAGCGGGAGTGGGTATGGGACCCAGTACTTC | CASSLGSSGSGYGTQYF
once | TRBD2 | TRBJ2-1 | TRBV5-1 | TGCGCCAGCAGCACCGGACTAGCACAATACAATGAGCAGTTCTTC | CASSTGLAQYNEQFF
NA | NA | TRBJ2-7 | TRBV28 | TGTGCCAGCAGTACCGGCTACGAGCAGTACTTC | CASSTGYEQYF
once | TRBD2 | TRBJ2-5 | TRBV9 | TGTGCCAGCAGCGCCTCTTCTAGCGGACAAGAGACCCAGTACTTC | CASSASSSGQETQYF
NA | NA | TRBJ2-7 | TRBV19 | TGTGCCAGTAGCGACTTTACAACGACAGGATCCTACGAGCAGTACTTC | CASSDFTTTGSYEQYF
NA | NA | TRBJ1-2 | TRBV15 | TGTGCCACCAGCGCCGGGGGGTTTGGCTATGGCTACACCTTC | CATSAGGFGYGYTF
NA | NA | TRBJ2-1 | TRBV7-9 | TGTGCCAGCAGTTTTATCCCCGATTCCTACAATGAGCAGTTCTTC | CASSFIPDSYNEQFF
NA | NA | TRBJ2-2 | TRBV6-5 | TGTGCCAGCAGTTACATGGGAACCGGGGAGCTGTTTTTT | CASSYMGTGELFF
NA | TRBD2 | TRBJ2-1 | TRBV29-1 | TGCAGCGTTGGGGGGAGACTAGCGGGAGGTAATGAGCAGTTCTTC | CSVGGRLAGGNEQFF
NA | TRBD2 | TRBJ2-1 | TRBV27 | TGTGCCAGCAGACCTATAGCGGGAGCGAACTACAATGAGCAGTTCTTC | CASRPIAGANYNEQFF
NA | TRBD1 | TRBJ1-4 | TRBV11-1 | TGTGCCAGCAGTCGAACGACAGGGGCCTATAATGAAAAACTGTTTTTT | CASSRTTGAYNEKLFF
NA | TRBD2 | TRBJ2-1 | TRBV5-1 | TGCGCCAGCAGCTACACTAGCGGAAACTACAATGAGCAGTTCTTC | CASSYTSGNYNEQFF
NA | NA | TRBJ1-2 | TRBV5-6 | TGTGCCAGCAGGCACATGGGGGTGTACGGCTACACCTTC | CASRHMGVYGYTF
NA | TRBD2 | TRBJ2-1 | TRBV29-1 | TGCAGCGTTGAACCCCTGGGGCTTAGCGGGAGCGAGCAGTTCTTC | CSVEPLGLSGSEQFF
NA | TRBD1 | TRBJ1-5 | TRBV7-9 | TGTGCCAGCAGCCGCGGACAGGGTCAGCCCCAGCATTTT | CASSRGQGQPQHF
NA | TRBD2 | TRBJ2-7 | TRBV27 | TGTGCCAGCACTGGAGTGGCAAGCGGGAGGTCGAAGATTCTCTACGAGCAGTACTTC | CASTGVASGRSKILYEQYF
NA | NA | TRBJ2-7 | TRBV18 | TGTGCCAGCTCACAAACAGGAGAAACCGCCTACGAGCAGTACTTC | CASSQTGETAYEQYF
NA | NA | TRBJ2-6 | TRBV15 | TGTGCCATCAGACGGTCAACGGACTCTGGGGCCAACGTCCTGACTTTC | CAIRRSTDSGANVLTF
NA | TRBD2 | TRBJ2-7 | TRBV13 | TGTGCCAGCGGACTAGGTAGGGCTCGGGAGCAGTACTTC | CASGLGRAREQYF
NA | NA | TRBJ2-2 | TRBV6-1 | TGTGCCAGCAGTGATGGGACCCCCATCACCGGGGAGCTGTTTTTT | CASSDGTPITGELFF
NA | NA | TRBJ1-1 | TRBV4-3 | TGCGCCAGCAGCCAAGACCCGGACAGTGAAGCTTTCTTT | CASSQDPDSEAFF
NA | NA | TRBJ2-7 | TRBV6-1 | TGTGCCAGCAGTGAAAAGATGGCATCCCCAATCTACGAGCAGTACTTC | CASSEKMASPIYEQYF
NA | TRBD1 | TRBJ2-1 | TRBV4-1 | TGCGCCAGCAGCCGACAGGGCATTTACAATGAGCAGTTCTTC | CASSRQGIYNEQFF
NA | NA | TRBJ1-5 | TRBV7-9 | TGTGCCAGCAGCACAGGACAGAAGGGCATGCATTTT | CASSTGQKGMHF
NA | TRBD2 | TRBJ2-1 | TRBV28 | TGTGCCAGCAGTTCTAGCGGGGTTTCCTACAATGAGCAGTTCTTC | CASSSSGVSYNEQFF
NA | NA | TRBJ2-1 | TRBV10-3 | TGTGCCATCAGTGACAGGGTCCCCTTCGGTGAGAAGTTAGAGGGCGAGCAGTTCTTC | CAISDRVPFGEKLEGEQFF
NA | NA | TRBJ2-1 | TRBV19 | TGTGCCAGTAGTTGGCTAGGAACCTACAATGAGCAGTTCTTC | CASSWLGTYNEQFF
NA | TRBD1 | TRBJ1-1 | TRBV5-1 | TGCGCCAGCAGCTTGGAAAGGACAGGGTCGGGGACTGAAGCTTTCTTT | CASSLERTGSGTEAFF
NA | NA | TRBJ1-1 | TRBV9 | TGTGCCAGCAGCGTAGGAGGGAACTGGGACACTGAAGCTTTCTTT | CASSVGGNWDTEAFF
NA | TRBD1 | TRBJ1-1 | TRBV4-3 | TGCGCCAGCAGCCTCGACAGGGTGACTGAAGCTTTCTTT | CASSLDRVTEAFF
NA | NA | TRBJ2-2 | TRBV11-3 | TGTGCCAGCAGCTCCTCCTCGACCTTCGGGGAGCTGTTTTTT | CASSSSSTFGELFF
few | TRBD1 | TRBJ1-1 | TRBV29-1 | TGCAGCGTTGAGCGGGCCGACAGGGGCACTGAAGCTTTCTTT | CSVERADRGTEAFF
NA | TRBD2 | TRBJ2-1 | TRBV15 | TGTGCCACCAGCAGAGATTTTGGGCTAGCGGAATACAATGAGCAGTTCTTC | CATSRDFGLAEYNEQFF
NA | NA | TRBJ2-3 | TRBV11-1 | TGTGCCAGCAGCCCGGCCTGGACCCAAGCAGATACGCAGTATTTT | CASSPAWTQADTQYF
NA | NA | TRBJ2-6 | TRBV29-1 | TGCAGCGTTGTTTGGTTTTCTGGGGCCAACGTCCTGACTTTC | CSVVWFSGANVLTF
NA | NA | TRBJ1-3 | TRBV20-1 | TGCAGTGCCGGGGCTGGAAACACCATATATTTT | CSAGAGNTIYF
NA | NA | TRBJ1-1 | TRBV27 | TGTGCCAGCAGTTGGACAGCTATGAACACTGAAGCTTTCTTT | CASSWTAMNTEAFF
NA | NA | TRBJ1-5 | TRBV19 | TGTGCCAGTAGTCTAAGGTCGGTTTATGCTAGCAATCAGCCCCAGCATTTT | CASSLRSVYASNQPQHF
NA | NA | TRBJ2-7 | TRBV29-1 | TGCAGCGTTGAAGGGGGCGGTACCCCTCCCTACGAGCAGTACTTC | CSVEGGGTPPYEQYF
once | NA | TRBJ2-1 | TRBV5-1 | TGCGCCAGCACCATGGGGGCTCATGAGCAGTTCTTC | CASTMGAHEQFF
NA | NA | TRBJ2-1 | TRBV25-1 | TGTGCCAGCAGTGAATATGAGGCACTCTCCTACAATGAGCAGTTCTTC | CASSEYEALSYNEQFF
once | NA | TRBJ2-1 | TRBV29-1 | TGCAGCGTTGAAGGAGACTACCCCGAGCAGTTCTTC | CSVEGDYPEQFF
NA | NA | TRBJ1-4 | TRBV4-1 | TGCGCCAGCAGCCCAGGTATCACAACTAATGAAAAACTGTTTTTT | CASSPGITTNEKLFF
NA | TRBD1 | TRBJ1-5 | TRBV4-1 | TGCGCCAGCTCTCCGGGACAGGAGTCGGCTCAGCCCCAGCATTTT | CASSPGQESAQPQHF
NA | NA | TRBJ2-2 | TRBV14 | TGTGCCAGCAGCCAAGTTTTTGGGGCTGGCGGGGAGCTGTTTTTT | CASSQVFGAGGELFF
NA | NA | TRBJ1-4 | TRBV7-9 | TGTGCCAGTTCATCGGAGGGATGGAAACTGTTTTTT | CASSSEGWKLFF
NA | TRBD1 | TRBJ1-5 | TRBV5-1 | TGCGCCAGCAGCCCCGAAGGGGGCGCGATCAATCAGCCCCAGCATTTT | CASSPEGGAINQPQHF
NA | NA | TRBJ1-1 | TRBV2 | TGTGCCAGCAGTGAGGGGACACCGCTGAGGGCTTTCTTT | CASSEGTPLRAFF
NA | TRBD1 | TRBJ2-7 | TRBV6-1 | TGTGCCAGCAGTGATCGGGACAGAAGCTACGAGCAGTACTTC | CASSDRDRSYEQYF
NA | NA | TRBJ1-2 | TRBV9 | TGTGCCAGCAGCGTAGTGGCTGGATTTAACTATGGCTACACCTTC | CASSVVAGFNYGYTF
NA | NA | TRBJ2-5 | TRBV28 | TGTGCCAGCACCCAACCCCCACCGGAAGAGACCCAGTACTTC | CASTQPPPEETQYF